The clone carrying this T cell receptor beta chain has only a few counts. The antigen is not known. This record comes from a study of response to subunit inactivated influenza vaccine. Study-wide results and caveats: Authors suggested that a seasonal influenza vaccination recruits few new T cells each time.

TCRdb re-analysed the RT-PCR reads in MiXCR, keeping a single row per CDR3 protein. The sample has about 520,000 distinct CDR3 sequences; around 7.9% are singletons. This TCR was sampled from a man aged 50-75 years who received an inactivated influenza vaccine. Specimen: PBMCs from blood, collected about 24 months after vaccination.

The CDR3: CASSLTSTGVGNTIYF. CDR3 coding DNA: TGTGCCAGCAGTTTAACCTCAACAGGGGTTGGAAACACCATATATTTT. The chain joins TRBV27 to TRBJ1-3, with 7 bases fitting TRBD1. In germline, CDR1 is MNHEY, CDR2 SMNVEV (reference sequence). This CDR3 contains 16 residues. V lost 2 bases, J lost 3 bases, and 7 bases stayed unmatched.